This record covers a single T cell receptor beta chain. V trimming: 1 base; J trimming: 6 bases; junction bases outside the gene matches: 3. This CDR3 is 13 amino acids long. CDR1 SQVTM and CDR2 ANQGSEA come from the germline V gene. The data were taken from a study of T cell changes during pregnancy in multiple sclerosis. Assay: immunoSEQ multiplex PCR; the TCRdb copy retains only in-frame clones and omits some. The sample lists fewer than 95,000 clones, around 92% occurring once. The V gene is TRBV29-1, the J gene TRBJ2-7; 10 nucleotides align to TRBD1. The source was peripheral blood, collected in the third trimester of pregnancy. This clonotype originated in a female donor with multiple sclerosis, enrolled in a pregnancy study. The CDR3 DNA reads as TGCAGCGTTGAAGGGGACAGGGGACCCGAGCAGTACTTC. Translating it yields CSVEGDRGPEQYF.